These T cell receptor beta chains were read from a single sample in a study of cytomegalovirus exposure and HLA in healthy donors. The protocol was immunoSEQ multiplex PCR, while the TCRdb copy is restricted to in-frame clones and leaves out a portion. The data show 110,000 to 150,000 clones, about 10% seen once. Sequenced material: PBMCs. These receptors were collected from a man aged 45-65 years in good health and CMV-seronegative. Each CDR3 is given with its conserved first and last residue. The D gene is left open where the match is weak. The listing skips clone size in some rows; elsewhere it reads once, few, many or a size class.

DNA,CDR3,size,J,V,D
TGTGCCAGCAGTTCTCCCCCGGGAGCGGGAGTTACAGATGAGCAGTTCTTC,CASSSPPGAGVTDEQFF,.,TRBJ2-1,TRBV27,TRBD2
TGTGCCAGCAGCCCCCCGACTAGCGGGGGGGTTCAGACCCAGTACTTC,CASSPPTSGGVQTQYF,few,TRBJ2-5,TRBV9,TRBD2
TGCGCCAGAAGCCAGGGACTAGCCACTGAGCAGTTCTTC,CARSQGLATEQFF,few,TRBJ2-1,TRBV10-1,TRBD2
TGTGCCATATCAGCTGAAGCTTTCTTT,CAISAEAFF,.,TRBJ1-1,TRBV9,.
TGCGCCAGCAGCTTGGGACAGGGCTCCTACAATGAGCAGTTCTTC,CASSLGQGSYNEQFF,.,TRBJ2-1,TRBV5-1,TRBD1
TGTGCCAGCAGCTTGGGACAGGGTTACGACTACACCTTC,CASSLGQGYDYTF,few,TRBJ1-2,TRBV5-5,TRBD1
TGTGCCAGCAGTTTACCAGTCACCGGGGAGCTGTTTTTT,CASSLPVTGELFF,few,TRBJ2-2,TRBV28,.
TGCGCCAGCAGTGAGACCCATACGGGGACAGAAGGCGGCTACACCTTC,CASSETHTGTEGGYTF,few,TRBJ1-2,TRBV10-2,TRBD1
TGTGCCTGGAGTGTAAGAGACAGAAGCTCCTACAATGAGCAGTTCTTC,CAWSVRDRSSYNEQFF,.,TRBJ2-1,TRBV30,.
TGTGCCAGTAGTATCGAGCGGGGGGGCCCAGGGAACATTCAGTACTTC,CASSIERGGPGNIQYF,.,TRBJ2-4,TRBV19,TRBD2
TGTGCCAGCAGCTTAGGACAGGCGAATTCACCCCTCCACTTT,CASSLGQANSPLHF,.,TRBJ1-6,TRBV5-4,TRBD1
TGTGCCAGCAGTATGGACAGGGCGAATTCACCCCTCCACTTT,CASSMDRANSPLHF,.,TRBJ1-6,TRBV5-4,TRBD1
TGTGCCAGCTCACCACCGGAGAGAGAAAAACTGTTTTTT,CASSPPEREKLFF,few,TRBJ1-4,TRBV18,.
TGTGCCAGCTCCCCAGAGGACAGCTCTGGAAACACCATATATTTT,CASSPEDSSGNTIYF,few,TRBJ1-3,TRBV18,.
TGTGCCAGCAGCACGGACAACGCGAACACCGGGGAGCTGTTTTTT,CASSTDNANTGELFF,few,TRBJ2-2,TRBV7-9,.
TGCGCCAGCAGCCCCCGACTAGCGGGGCACACAGATACGCAGTATTTT,CASSPRLAGHTDTQYF,few,TRBJ2-3,TRBV5-1,TRBD2
TGTGCCAGTAGTGGAGGATATTATCAGCCCCAGCATTTT,CASSGGYYQPQHF,few,TRBJ1-5,TRBV19,.
TGTGCCAGCATACAGGGGGGGGGCAATCAGCCCCAGCATTTT,CASIQGGGNQPQHF,.,TRBJ1-5,TRBV28,TRBD1
TGTGCCAGCAGATCCGACAGGGGGTATAATCAGCCCCAGCATTTT,CASRSDRGYNQPQHF,few,TRBJ1-5,TRBV28,TRBD1